These 8 T cell receptor beta chains came from one sample sequenced in a study of OX40 agonist ivuxolimab in advanced cancers. Library construction relied on the immunoSEQ multiplex PCR assay. TCRdb limited this immuneACCESS table to in-frame rearrangements with V and J called. A share of clones is missing; checked studies link under half to unresolved V genes, and the rest is unexplained. The sample profile shows about 20,000 clones; about 83% of them were found once. Of the sample, more than 50% is held by the ten largest clones. The sequences come from CD4+ or CD8+ T cells sorted from blood, collected in a trial of the OX40 agonist ivuxolimab. The receptors originated from an adult with an advanced solid tumor such as melanoma, head and neck, liver or kidney cancer.

The rearrangement uses TRBV4-3 and TRBJ2-7; tentatively, D is TRBD2 (5 bases). Looked up from germline, CDR1 is LGHNA and CDR2 is YSLEER. The germline V and J ends were trimmed by 0 bases and 0 bases, with 9 bases remaining between them. The CDR3 has 15 amino acids. The CDR3: CASSQERASSYEQYF. CDR3 bases: TGCGCCAGCAGCCAAGAGCGGGCCAGCTCCTACGAGCAGTACTTC.

CDR3: CASSLGSGKETQYF. CDR3 sequence (DNA): TGTGCCAGCAGCTTAGGATCAGGAAAAGAGACCCAGTACTTC. The chain employs TRBV7-6 and TRBJ2-5; D is ambiguous. Trimming pared 1 base from V and 3 bases from J, leaving 9 bases between. Germline CDR1 is SGHVS and CDR2 is FNYEAQ. The CDR3 contains 14 residues.

The chain combines TRBV4-1 with TRBJ2-6; no reliable D call. The CDR3 contains 17 residues. Trimming shortened V by 1 base and J by 2 bases, and 12 bases separated the two germline ends. CDR1 and CDR2 from the germline V gene are MGHRA and YSYEKL. This CDR3 reads CASSQGQAGPGANVLTF. The CDR3 DNA reads as TGCGCCAGCAGCCAAGGTCAGGCAGGCCCTGGGGCCAACGTCCTGACTTTC.

The chain combines TRBV7-9 with TRBJ1-2, with TRBD1 as a possible D gene (6 bases). This CDR3 has 12 amino acids. Germline V CDR1 and CDR2: SEHNR, FQNEAQ (reference sequence). V lost 6 bases, J lost 8 bases, and 13 bases lay in between. CDR3 nucleotides: TGTGCCAGCAGTCAGGGGATGGGCGGCTACACCTTC. Translation gives CASSQGMGGYTF.

V usage is TRBV6-6 and J usage is TRBJ2-2; possible D gene TRBD1, 6 bases. Deletions cut 7 bases from V and 7 bases from J, with 16 bases between. This CDR3 is built from 14 residues. CDR1 MNHNY and CDR2 SVGAGI come from the germline V gene (reference sequence). In DNA, the CDR3 is TGTGCCAGCAAACTGACAGGACGGATCGGGGAGCTGTTTTTT. Translated, it gives CASKLTGRIGELFF.

This chain uses TRBV5-1 with TRBJ1-1; 10 bases are shared with TRBD1. CDR3 length: 16 residues. V dropped 3 bases and J dropped 0; count of bases not matched to a gene: 5. The germline CDR1 and CDR2 sequences are SGHRS and YFSETQ. The CDR3 region is CASSWGTGVMNTEAFF. In nucleotides, the CDR3 is TGCGCCAGCAGCTGGGGGACAGGGGTCATGAACACTGAAGCTTTCTTT.

The rearrangement joins TRBV2 to TRBJ1-2, with 9 bases matching TRBD1. The CDR3 has 16 residues. Germline lookup yields CDR1 SNHLY and CDR2 FYNNEI. The trim removed 8 bases at V and 8 bases at J, leaving 18 bases unmatched. The CDR3: CASSATGGRTSRGYTF. Here the CDR3 DNA reads TGTGCCAGCTCGGCAACAGGGGGCCGTACCTCGCGGGGCTACACCTTC. Full variable domain (missing parts from reference TRBV2 and TRBJ1-2): EPEVTQTPSHQVTQMGQEVILRCVPISNHLYFYWYRQILGQKVEFLVSFYNNEISEKSEIFDDQFSVERPDGSNFTLKIRSTKLEDSAMYFCASSATGGRTSRGYTFGSGTRLTVV.

The chain recombines TRBV11-2 with TRBJ2-1, with 13 bases identical to TRBD2. The ends lost 5 bases at V and 4 bases at J; junction bases unmatched: 5. Germline V lookup: CDR1 SGHAT, CDR2 FQNNGV. This CDR3 has 16 amino acids. The CDR3 reads CASSMTGLAGYNEQFF. The CDR3 DNA reads TGTGCCAGCAGCATGACGGGACTAGCGGGATACAATGAGCAGTTCTTC.